This T cell receptor beta chain was observed in a study of T cell responses to AZD1222 COVID-19 vaccine. Study-wide context: The study pooled second doses at about 4 or about 12 weeks. Study-wide results and caveats: Spike-wide coverage was observed for vaccine-associated CD4 TCRs, with dominant responses at 160-218 and 743-854.

About this clone itself: What it binds is not known.

Libraries were prepared by immunoSEQ multiplex PCR; TCRdb keeps only in-frame clonotypes and omits some of them. Of about 160,000 clones in the sample, roughly 90% are singletons; the top ten hold around 5.5%. This CDR3 is 14 amino acids long. The V segment lost 0 bases and the J segment 7 bases; nucleotides outside the gene matches: 1. Germline V CDR1 and CDR2: SGHRS, YFSETQ. The origin of this receptor is an adult in good health. The material sequenced was peripheral blood, taken on day 0 of AZD1222 vaccination. The chain joins TRBV5-1 to TRBJ1-6; 7 bases are a match to TRBD1. CDR3 DNA sequence: TGCGCCAGCAGCTTGGAGGGGGCAAATTCACCCCTCCACTTT. Translating it yields CASSLEGANSPLHF.